These 29 T cell receptor beta chains were sequenced from one sample in a study of cytomegalovirus exposure and HLA in healthy donors. The PCR contained 60 Vbeta and 13 Jbeta primers. Here immunoSEQ multiplex PCR was the method, and the copy in TCRdb shows in-frame clones only, minus some. Among fewer than 200,000 clones listed, around 75% were seen once. Sequencing used PBMCs. The source is a human donor in good health.

The chain links TRBV28 to TRBJ1-1; TRBD1 agrees at 12 bases. V lost 2 bases to trimming and J lost 4 bases; unmatched junction nucleotides: 8. This CDR3 contains 17 residues. Germline V gene data show CDR1 as MDHEN and CDR2 as SYDVKM. CDR3 nucleotides: TGTGCCAGCAGTTTAGGGACAGGGGGCGTGCGGAGCACTGAAGCTTTCTTT. This codes for CASSLGTGGVRSTEAFF.

The genes are TRBV5-1 and TRBJ2-7, with D possibly matching TRBD2 (6 bases). Between the trimmed V and J ends, which lost 0 bases and 3 bases, there was a span of 16 bases. The germline CDR1 and CDR2 sequences are SGHRS and YFSETQ. There are 16 residues in the CDR3. For the CDR3, the DNA is TGCGCCAGCAGCTTGGACGGGAGCGGTTTCGGCTACGAGCAGTACTTC. Amino acids: CASSLDGSGFGYEQYF.

As to this clone: This sample includes further DNA sequences coding for the same CDR3. The chain recombines TRBV7-9 with TRBJ2-5; the D gene is possibly TRBD2 (6 bases). Looked up from germline, CDR1 is SEHNR and CDR2 is FQNEAQ (reference sequence). The CDR3 runs to 14 residues. V gave up 3 bases and J gave up 2 bases, with 10 bases separating them. The CDR3 is CASSLLAGQETQYF. CDR3 sequence (DNA): TGTGCCAGCAGCTTGTTGGCGGGGCAAGAGACCCAGTACTTC.

J is TRBJ2-7 and V is TRBV29-1; weak D call: TRBD1 (6 bases). This CDR3 has 12 residues. Germline V gives CDR1 SQVTM, CDR2 ANQGSEA. V lost 6 bases and J lost 7, with 16 bases in between. Here the CDR3 reads CSVVKGEIEQYF. The DNA for the CDR3 is TGCAGCGTCGTGAAGGGGGAAATAGAGCAGTACTTC.

The gene calls are TRBV7-8 and TRBJ1-2, with D possibly TRBD1 on 5 matching bases. Germline V CDR1 and CDR2: SGHVS, FQNEAQ. V was cut by 0 bases and J by 5 bases, with 10 bases left in between. This CDR3 has 14 residues. CDR3 coding DNA: TGTGCCAGCAGCTTAGCGCGGGACGGGTATGGCTACACCTTC. Protein: CASSLARDGYGYTF.

This clone was observed a handful of times. The genes are TRBV6-5 and TRBJ1-2; D perhaps matches TRBD1 (6 bases). The CDR3 runs 13 residues. Trimming took off 8 bases at V and 4 bases at J, with 14 bases between the two ends. The germline CDR1 and CDR2 sequences are MNHEY and SVGAGI. The CDR3 region is CASRLQGGYGYTF. CDR3 DNA: TGTGCCAGCCGACTACAGGGTGGCTATGGCTACACCTTC.

This clone has just a few counts. The rearrangement links TRBV7-2 to TRBJ2-1; a possible D gene is TRBD1 (6 bases). Looked up from germline, CDR1 is SGHTA and CDR2 is FQGNSA. V lost 7 bases and J 3 bases, leaving 10 bases between the germline ends. There are 13 residues in the CDR3. The CDR3: CASTADSYNEQFF. As DNA, the CDR3 is TGTGCCAGCACCGCGGACAGCTACAATGAGCAGTTCTTC.

The gene calls are TRBV12-5 and TRBJ2-3; 7 nucleotides match TRBD1. Germline V gene sequence: CDR1 LGHNT, CDR2 FRNRAP. CDR3 length equals 15 residues. After removal of 6 bases from V and 0 bases from J, the junction contained 6 bases not matched to a gene. The DNA of the CDR3 is TGTGCTAGTGGCACCGGGACAGAGAGCACAGATACGCAGTATTTT. Residues: CASGTGTESTDTQYF.

The chain joins TRBV12-5 to TRBJ2-7, with 9 bases fitting TRBD1. This CDR3 is 16 amino acids long. CDR1 and CDR2 (germline): LGHNT, FRNRAP. V lost 4 bases to trimming and J lost 3 bases; unmatched junction nucleotides: 10. This CDR3 is CASGSDSRDRVYEQYF. The CDR3 coding sequence is TGTGCTAGTGGTTCTGATTCCCGGGACAGGGTCTACGAGCAGTACTTC. Together with reference TRBV12-5 and TRBJ2-7, the CDR3 gives the full variable domain: DARVTQTPRHKVTEMGQEVTMRCQPILGHNTVFWYRQTMMQGLELLAYFRNRAPLDDSGMPKDRFSAEMPDATLATLKIQPSEPRDSAVYFCASGSDSRDRVYEQYFGPGTRLTVT.

The chain is built from TRBV20-1 and TRBJ2-5; 10 bases fit TRBD2. The CDR3 spans 11 residues. The germline V gene encodes CDR1 DFQATT and CDR2 SNEGSKA (reference sequence). J was trimmed by 9 bases and V by 8 bases; bases with no gene match: 6. Here the CDR3 DNA reads TGCAGTACAAAAGCGGGGGGGGCCCAGTACTTC. It codes for CSTKAGGAQYF.

The chain recombines TRBV5-6 with TRBJ2-1; possible D gene TRBD2, 5 bases. V was pared by 1 base and J by 0 bases, with 11 bases between. Germline loops: CDR1 SGHDT, CDR2 YYEEEE. This CDR3 contains 16 residues. The CDR3 sequence is CASSLFGSSSYNEQFF. DNA of the CDR3: TGTGCCAGCAGCTTGTTTGGGAGCAGCTCCTACAATGAGCAGTTCTTC. The complete variable domain, with remaining parts taken from reference TRBV5-6 and TRBJ2-1, reads DAGVTQSPTHLIKTRGQQVTLRCSPKSGHDTVSWYQQALGQGPQFIFQYYEEEERQRGNFPDRFSGHQFPNYSSELNVNALLLGDSALYLCASSLFGSSSYNEQFFGPGTRLTVL.

This rearrangement joins TRBV27 to TRBJ1-1, with unresolved D. This CDR3 contains 15 residues. V was clipped by 1 base and J by 4 bases, with 13 bases between them. Germline V gene sequence: CDR1 MNHEY, CDR2 SMNVEV (reference sequence). In DNA form, the CDR3 reads TGTGCCAGCAGTTTATTGCGGGGTTGGAGCACTGAAGCTTTCTTT. Protein sequence: CASSLLRGWSTEAFF.

This chain links TRBV5-4 with TRBJ2-2; 10 bases match TRBD2. Germline V CDR1 and CDR2: SGHNT, YYREEE (reference sequence). The CDR3 sequence is 16 residues long. J lost 5 bases, V lost 4 bases, and 8 bases had no gene match. CDR3 nucleotides: TGTGCCAGCAGCCTCCCAGCGGGGGGGAGTACCGGGGAGCTGTTTTTT. Encoded protein: CASSLPAGGSTGELFF.

The rearrangement uses TRBV27 and TRBJ1-2; the D gene is possibly TRBD1 (5 bases). Trimming cost V 0 bases and J 8 bases, with 10 bases left between them. The CDR3 consists of 13 residues. CDR1 is MNHEY and CDR2 is SMNVEV in the germline V gene (reference sequence). The CDR3 DNA reads TGTGCCAGCAGTTTATCTGCAGGGAAAGGCTACACCTTC. Its protein is CASSLSAGKGYTF.

V usage is TRBV9 and J usage is TRBJ1-2; TRBD1 matches 7 bases. After removal of 0 bases from V and 7 bases from J, the junction contained 6 bases not matched to a gene. The CDR3 runs to 14 residues. In germline, CDR1 is SGDLS, CDR2 YYNGEE. The CDR3 DNA reads TGTGCCAGCAGCGTAGTACAGGGGCTTTCTGGCTACACCTTC. This encodes CASSVVQGLSGYTF. The full variable domain, in which reference TRBV9 and TRBJ1-2 provide the parts outside the CDR3, is DSGVTQTPKHLITATGQRVTLRCSPRSGDLSVYWYQQSLDQGLQFLIQYYNGEERAKGNILERFSAQQFPDLHSELNLSSLELGDSALYFCASSVVQGLSGYTFGSGTRLTVV.

The J gene is TRBJ1-1, the V gene TRBV7-2; perhaps TRBD1 as D (5 bases). The germline CDR1 and CDR2 sequences are SGHTA and FQGNSA. V lost 4 bases to trimming and J lost 4 bases, with 19 bases between them. The CDR3 is 16 amino acids. The CDR3, as DNA: TGTGCCAGCAGCTACATTTACAGAACCGGGGGCACTGAAGCTTTCTTT. Translation: CASSYIYRTGGTEAFF.

This chain joins TRBV10-3 and TRBJ1-2; 8 bases are shared with TRBD1. From germline, CDR1 is ENHRY and CDR2 SYGVKD. Trimming removed 2 bases from V and 7 bases from J; junction bases left unmatched: 6. This CDR3 is 14 amino acids long. The CDR3 nucleotides read TGTGCCATCAGTGAGCCGTGGACAGGGATTGGCTACACCTTC. It is translated as CAISEPWTGIGYTF.

The chain combines TRBV19 with TRBJ1-2; a possible D gene is TRBD1 (5 bases). Germline CDR1 reads LNHDA; CDR2 reads SQIVND (reference sequence). With 6 bases removed from V and 1 base from J, the gap between germline ends came to 9 bases. This CDR3 is built from 13 residues. Written as DNA, the CDR3 is TGTGCCAGTAGGGAGACAGATAACTATGGCTACACCTTC. Protein product: CASRETDNYGYTF.

The chain combines TRBV6-1 with TRBJ1-5; D unclear. In germline, CDR1 is MNHNS, CDR2 SASEGT. The CDR3 runs 14 residues. The V and J ends lost 0 bases and 7 bases respectively, with 10 bases between them. The CDR3 is CASSEAVESQPQHF. The DNA of the CDR3 is TGTGCCAGCAGTGAAGCGGTGGAGTCCCAGCCCCAGCATTTT.

In this sample, this clone turned up a few times. This chain uses TRBV27 with TRBJ1-2; 8 bases map to TRBD1. Germline V gene sequence: CDR1 MNHEY, CDR2 SMNVEV (reference sequence). V shed 6 bases and J 6 bases; nucleotides not matched to a gene: 3. CDR3 length: 12 amino acids. The CDR3 sequence is CASRDRDNGYTF. Written as DNA, the CDR3 is TGTGCCAGCAGGGACAGGGATAATGGCTACACCTTC.

The J gene is TRBJ1-2, the V gene TRBV6-5; D is perhaps TRBD1 (5 bases). The germline V and J ends were trimmed by 7 bases and 7 bases, with 13 bases remaining between them. The CDR3 is 12 residues long. Germline loops: CDR1 MNHEY, CDR2 SVGAGI. The CDR3, as DNA: TGTGCCAGCATGTCAGGGCTTGGTGGCTACACCTTC. It translates to CASMSGLGGYTF.

V gene TRBV13 combines with J gene TRBJ2-1; D is uncertain. The CDR3 contains 16 residues. Deletions cut 3 bases from V and 0 bases from J, with 12 bases between. Germline-derived CDR1 and CDR2 are PRHDT and FYEKMQ (reference sequence). CDR3 bases: TGTGCCAGCAGCTTCTTCGGCGGAAGCTCCTACAATGAGCAGTTCTTC. Translating it yields CASSFFGGSSYNEQFF.

The chain has TRBV5-1 and TRBJ1-6; D uncertain. The V gene lost 0 bases and the J gene lost 6 bases, with 10 bases spanning the gap. This CDR3 region has 15 residues. From germline, CDR1 is SGHRS and CDR2 YFSETQ. The CDR3, as DNA: TGCGCCAGCAGCTTGGGGCAGAAAGTTAATTCACCCCTCCACTTT. As protein: CASSLGQKVNSPLHF.

This clone came up a few times. The V gene is TRBV7-9, the J gene TRBJ2-5; 9 bases are shared with TRBD1. This CDR3 comprises 14 residues. The J segment lost 2 bases and the V segment lost 5 bases, leaving 3 bases of the junction unmatched. Germline V gene data show CDR1 as SEHNR and CDR2 as FQNEAQ (reference sequence). This chain's CDR3 is CASSGDRAQETQYF. In DNA form, the CDR3 reads TGTGCCAGCAGCGGGGACAGGGCTCAAGAGACCCAGTACTTC.

The CDR3 nucleotides are TGCAGCGTTGAAGGGGACAACTACGAGCAGTACTTC. It specifies CSVEGDNYEQYF. The V and J genes are TRBV29-1 and TRBJ2-7; tentative D call: TRBD1 (6 bases). This CDR3 region has 12 residues. V was pared by 1 base and J by 3 bases, with 7 bases between. CDR1 and CDR2 (germline): SQVTM, ANQGSEA.

This clone was observed a handful of times. The chain uses TRBV9 and TRBJ2-6; 7 positions agree with TRBD1. The trim removed 2 bases at V and 2 bases at J, leaving 7 bases unmatched. The CDR3 length is 17 residues. Germline assignment: CDR1 SGDLS and CDR2 YYNGEE. CDR3 DNA: TGTGCCAGCAGCGTGATCCCAGACAGGGCTGGGGCCAACGTCCTGACTTTC. Amino acids: CASSVIPDRAGANVLTF.

This clone was observed once. CDR3 in amino acids: CASSSTGEETQYF. Here the CDR3 DNA reads TGCGCCAGCAGCTCAACAGGGGAAGAGACCCAGTACTTC. V usage is TRBV4-1 and J usage is TRBJ2-5; 7 positions agree with TRBD1. The CDR3 is made up of 13 amino acids. In germline, CDR1 is MGHRA, CDR2 YSYEKL. Trimming took 5 bases from V and 3 from J; bases not matched to a gene: 3.

J is TRBJ2-7 and V is TRBV6-1; no firm D call. Trimming left V 0 bases short and J 1 base short, with 13 bases between. CDR3 length: 16 amino acids. The germline CDR1 and CDR2 sequences are MNHNS and SASEGT. In nucleotides, the CDR3 is TGTGCCAGCAGTGAAGCAGCCAGGTATAAGTCCTACGAGCAGTACTTC. Its translation: CASSEAARYKSYEQYF.

The CDR3: CASSLIPRQGGYSNQPQHF. As DNA, the CDR3 is TGTGCCAGCAGCTTAATCCCGCGACAGGGGGGATATAGCAATCAGCCCCAGCATTTT. This rearrangement joins TRBV7-9 to TRBJ1-5; TRBD1 matches 9 bases. This CDR3 comprises 19 residues. V dropped 2 bases and J dropped 0; count of bases not matched to a gene: 11. In germline, CDR1 is SEHNR, CDR2 FQNEAQ (reference sequence).